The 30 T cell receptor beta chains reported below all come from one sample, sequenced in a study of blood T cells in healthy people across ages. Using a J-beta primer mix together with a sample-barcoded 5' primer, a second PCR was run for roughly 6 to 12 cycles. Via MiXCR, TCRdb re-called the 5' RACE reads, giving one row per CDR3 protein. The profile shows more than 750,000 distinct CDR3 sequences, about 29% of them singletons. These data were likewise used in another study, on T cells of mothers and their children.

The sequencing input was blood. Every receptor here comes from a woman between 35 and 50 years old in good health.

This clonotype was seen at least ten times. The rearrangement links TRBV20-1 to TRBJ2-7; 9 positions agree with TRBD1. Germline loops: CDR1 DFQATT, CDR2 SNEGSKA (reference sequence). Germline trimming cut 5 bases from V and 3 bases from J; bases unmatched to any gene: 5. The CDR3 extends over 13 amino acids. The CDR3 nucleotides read TGCAGTGCTGACCGGGACAGGGACTACGAGCAGTACTTC. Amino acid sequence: CSADRDRDYEQYF.

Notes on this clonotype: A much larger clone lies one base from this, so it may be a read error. DNA of the CDR3: TGTGCCAGCAGCCTTGGGGAGCGCACAGGTGCGCAGTATTTT. This gives the protein CASSLGERTGAQYF. The chain combines TRBV12-3 or TRBV12-4 with TRBJ2-3; D may match TRBD1 or TRBD2 (5 bases each). This CDR3 is 14 amino acids long. V lost 6 bases and J lost 10, with 20 bases in between.

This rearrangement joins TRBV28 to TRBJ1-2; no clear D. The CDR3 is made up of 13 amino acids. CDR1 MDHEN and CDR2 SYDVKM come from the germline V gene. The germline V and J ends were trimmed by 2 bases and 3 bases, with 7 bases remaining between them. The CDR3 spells CASSLMVHYGYTF. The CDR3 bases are TGTGCCAGCAGTTTAATGGTTCACTATGGCTACACCTTC.

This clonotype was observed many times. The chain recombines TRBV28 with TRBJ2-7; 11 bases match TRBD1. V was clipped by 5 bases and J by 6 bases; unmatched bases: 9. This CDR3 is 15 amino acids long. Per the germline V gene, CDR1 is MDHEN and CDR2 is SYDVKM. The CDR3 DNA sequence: TGTGCCAGCAGTACGAGAGGACAGGGGGCGCGCGAGCAGTACTTC. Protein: CASSTRGQGAREQYF.

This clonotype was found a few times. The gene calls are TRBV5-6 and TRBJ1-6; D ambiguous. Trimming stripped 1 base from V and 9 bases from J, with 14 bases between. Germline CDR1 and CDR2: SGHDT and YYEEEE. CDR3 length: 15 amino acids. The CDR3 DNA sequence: TGTGCCAGCAGCTTGAAGGGATACTTGAGTTCACCCCTCCACTTT. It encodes CASSLKGYLSSPLHF.

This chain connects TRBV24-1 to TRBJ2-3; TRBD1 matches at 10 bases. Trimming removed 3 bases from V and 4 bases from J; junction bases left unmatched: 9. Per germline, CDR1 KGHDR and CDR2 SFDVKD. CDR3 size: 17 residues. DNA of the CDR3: TGTGCCACCAGTGATCGGGGAAGACAGGGGGCTGCAGATACGCAGTATTTT. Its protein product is CATSDRGRQGAADTQYF.

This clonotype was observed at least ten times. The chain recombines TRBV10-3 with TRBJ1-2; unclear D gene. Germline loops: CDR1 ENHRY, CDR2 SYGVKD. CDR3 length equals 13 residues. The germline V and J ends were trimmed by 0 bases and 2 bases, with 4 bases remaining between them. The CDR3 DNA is TGTGCCATCAGTGAGTCTTACAACTATGGCTACACCTTC. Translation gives CAISESYNYGYTF.

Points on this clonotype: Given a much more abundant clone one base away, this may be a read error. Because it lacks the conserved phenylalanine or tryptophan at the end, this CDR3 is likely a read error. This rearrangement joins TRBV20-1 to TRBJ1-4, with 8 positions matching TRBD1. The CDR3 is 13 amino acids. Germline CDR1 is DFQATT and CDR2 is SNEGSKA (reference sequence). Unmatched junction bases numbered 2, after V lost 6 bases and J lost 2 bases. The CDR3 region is CSANRGTNEKLFL. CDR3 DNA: TGCAGTGCAAACAGGGGGACTAATGAAAAACTGTTTTTG.

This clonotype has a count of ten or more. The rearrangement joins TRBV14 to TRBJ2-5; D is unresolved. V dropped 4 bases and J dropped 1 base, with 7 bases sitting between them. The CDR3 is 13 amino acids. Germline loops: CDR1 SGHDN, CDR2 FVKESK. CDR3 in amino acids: CASSRQLQETQYF. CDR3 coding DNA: TGTGCCAGCAGCCGGCAGCTCCAAGAGACCCAGTACTTC.

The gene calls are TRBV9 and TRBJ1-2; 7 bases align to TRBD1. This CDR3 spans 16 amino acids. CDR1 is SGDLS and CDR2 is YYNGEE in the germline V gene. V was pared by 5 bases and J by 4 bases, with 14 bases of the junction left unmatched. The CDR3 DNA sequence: TGTGCCAGCAGTCTCAGGATAGGGACAGATCCCTATGGCTACACCTTC. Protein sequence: CASSLRIGTDPYGYTF.

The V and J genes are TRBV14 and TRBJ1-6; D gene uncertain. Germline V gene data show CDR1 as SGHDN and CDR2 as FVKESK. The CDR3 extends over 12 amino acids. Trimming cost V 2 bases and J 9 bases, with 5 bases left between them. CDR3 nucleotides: TGTGCCAGCAGCCAACCGGGTTCACCCCTCCACTTT. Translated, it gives CASSQPGSPLHF. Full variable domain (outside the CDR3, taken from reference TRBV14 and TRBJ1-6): EAGVTQFPSHSVIEKGQTVTLRCDPISGHDNLYWYRRVMGKEIKFLLHFVKESKQDESGMPNNRFLAERTGGTYSTLKVQPAELEDSGVYFCASSQPGSPLHFGNGTRLTVT.

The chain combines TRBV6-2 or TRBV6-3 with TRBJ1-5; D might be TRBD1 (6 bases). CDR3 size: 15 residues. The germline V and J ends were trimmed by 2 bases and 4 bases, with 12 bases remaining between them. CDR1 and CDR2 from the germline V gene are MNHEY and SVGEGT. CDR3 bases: TGTGCCAGCAGTTACCCGACAGACAGGAATCAGCCCCAGCATTTT. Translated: CASSYPTDRNQPQHF.

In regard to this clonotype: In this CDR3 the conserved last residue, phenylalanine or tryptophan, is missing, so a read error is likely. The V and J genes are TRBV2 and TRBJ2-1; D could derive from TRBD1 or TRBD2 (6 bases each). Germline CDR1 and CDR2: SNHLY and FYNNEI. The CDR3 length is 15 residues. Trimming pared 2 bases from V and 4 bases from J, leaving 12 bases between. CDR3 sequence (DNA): TGTGCCAGCAGTGAAAGGGGGGCCCCTTACAATGAGCAGTTCTTA. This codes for CASSERGAPYNEQFL.

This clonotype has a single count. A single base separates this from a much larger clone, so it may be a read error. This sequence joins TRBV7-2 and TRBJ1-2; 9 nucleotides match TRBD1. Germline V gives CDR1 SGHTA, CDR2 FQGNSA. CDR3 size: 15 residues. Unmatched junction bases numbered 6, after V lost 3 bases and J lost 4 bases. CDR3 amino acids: CASSFGGQGPYGYTF. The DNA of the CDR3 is TGTGCCAGCAGCTTTGGCGGACAGGGGCCCTATGGCTACACCTTC. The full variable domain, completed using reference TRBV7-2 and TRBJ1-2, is GAGVSQSPSNKVTEKGKDVELRCDPISGHTALYWYRQSLGQGLEFLIYFQGNSAPDKSGLPSDRFSAERTGGSVSTLTIQRTQQEDSAVYLCASSFGGQGPYGYTFGSGTRLTVV.

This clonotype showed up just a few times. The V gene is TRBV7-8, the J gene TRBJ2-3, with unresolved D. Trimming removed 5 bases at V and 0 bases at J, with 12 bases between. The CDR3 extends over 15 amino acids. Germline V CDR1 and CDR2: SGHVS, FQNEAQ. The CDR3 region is CASSPRTSSTDTQYF. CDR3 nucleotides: TGTGCCAGCAGCCCCCGGACGAGTAGCACAGATACGCAGTATTTT.

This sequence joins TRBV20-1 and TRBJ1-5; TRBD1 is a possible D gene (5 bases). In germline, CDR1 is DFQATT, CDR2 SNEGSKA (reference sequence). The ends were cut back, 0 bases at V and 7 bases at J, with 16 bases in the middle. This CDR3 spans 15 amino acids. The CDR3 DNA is TGCAGTGCTAGAGATGAGGCGCAGGGAAAACAGCCCCAGCATTTT. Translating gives CSARDEAQGKQPQHF.

In nucleotides, the CDR3 is TGTGCCAGCAGCTTAGCTAGGGGACAGTTCTATGGCTACACCTTC. This translates into CASSLARGQFYGYTF. The V call is TRBV7-2, the J call TRBJ1-2, with 7 nucleotides matching TRBD1. The CDR3 length is 15 residues. CDR1 is SGHTA, CDR2 FQGNSA, per germline. V dropped 0 bases and J dropped 4; count of bases not matched to a gene: 5. Filled out from reference TRBV7-2 and TRBJ1-2, the complete variable domain reads GAGVSQSPSNKVTEKGKDVELRCDPISGHTALYWYRQSLGQGLEFLIYFQGNSAPDKSGLPSDRFSAERTGGSVSTLTIQRTQQEDSAVYLCASSLARGQFYGYTFGSGTRLTVV.

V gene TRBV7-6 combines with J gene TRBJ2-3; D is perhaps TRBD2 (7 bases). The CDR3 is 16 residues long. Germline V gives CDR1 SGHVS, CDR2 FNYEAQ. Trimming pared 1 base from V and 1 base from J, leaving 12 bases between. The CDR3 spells CASSLEGGARTDTQYF. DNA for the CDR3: TGTGCCAGCAGCTTAGAAGGGGGGGCCCGCACAGATACGCAGTATTTT.

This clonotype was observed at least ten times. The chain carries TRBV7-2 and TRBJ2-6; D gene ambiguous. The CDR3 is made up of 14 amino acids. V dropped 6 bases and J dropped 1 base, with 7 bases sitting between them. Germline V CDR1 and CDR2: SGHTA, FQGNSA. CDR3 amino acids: CASSHGSGANVLTF. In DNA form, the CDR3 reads TGTGCCAGCAGTCACGGGTCTGGGGCCAACGTCCTGACTTTC.

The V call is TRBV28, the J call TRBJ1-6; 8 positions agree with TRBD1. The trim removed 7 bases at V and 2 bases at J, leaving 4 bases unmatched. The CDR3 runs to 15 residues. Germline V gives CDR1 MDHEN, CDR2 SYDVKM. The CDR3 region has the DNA TGTGCCAGCATCCAGGGGGCCGCCTATAATTCACCCCTCCACTTT. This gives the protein CASIQGAAYNSPLHF.

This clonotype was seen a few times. The CDR3, as DNA: TGCAGTGCTTCTCGGACAGGGGGCGGTGGCTACACCTTC. Residues: CSASRTGGGGYTF. V usage is TRBV20-1 and J usage is TRBJ1-2; 11 nucleotides line up with TRBD1. Germline loops: CDR1 DFQATT, CDR2 SNEGSKA (reference sequence). The CDR3 is made up of 13 amino acids. Trimming removed 5 bases from V and 7 bases from J; junction bases left unmatched: 6.

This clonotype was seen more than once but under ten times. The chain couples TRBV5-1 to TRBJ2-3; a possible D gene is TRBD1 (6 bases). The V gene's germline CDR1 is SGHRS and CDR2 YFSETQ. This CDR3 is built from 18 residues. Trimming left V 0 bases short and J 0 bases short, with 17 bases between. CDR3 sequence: CASSLGAGGDTSTDTQYF. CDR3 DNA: TGCGCCAGCAGCTTGGGAGCCGGTGGGGACACTAGCACAGATACGCAGTATTTT.

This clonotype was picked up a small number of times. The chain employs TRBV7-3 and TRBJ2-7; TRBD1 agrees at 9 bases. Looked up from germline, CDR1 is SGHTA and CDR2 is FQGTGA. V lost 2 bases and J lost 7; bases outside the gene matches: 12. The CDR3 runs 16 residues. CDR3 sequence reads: CASSLSQGAGYNEQYF. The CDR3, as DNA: TGTGCCAGCAGCTTATCACAGGGGGCGGGTTACAATGAGCAGTACTTC.

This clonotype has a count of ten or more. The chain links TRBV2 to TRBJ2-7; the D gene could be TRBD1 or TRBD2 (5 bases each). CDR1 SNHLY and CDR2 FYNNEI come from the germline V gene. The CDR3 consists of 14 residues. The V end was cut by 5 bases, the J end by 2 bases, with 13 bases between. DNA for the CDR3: TGTGCCAGCAGTAATGGGGGAATAACCTACGAGCAGTACTTC. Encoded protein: CASSNGGITYEQYF. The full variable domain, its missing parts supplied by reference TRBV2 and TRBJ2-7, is EPEVTQTPSHQVTQMGQEVILRCVPISNHLYFYWYRQILGQKVEFLVSFYNNEISEKSEIFDDQFSVERPDGSNFTLKIRSTKLEDSAMYFCASSNGGITYEQYFGPGTRLTVT.

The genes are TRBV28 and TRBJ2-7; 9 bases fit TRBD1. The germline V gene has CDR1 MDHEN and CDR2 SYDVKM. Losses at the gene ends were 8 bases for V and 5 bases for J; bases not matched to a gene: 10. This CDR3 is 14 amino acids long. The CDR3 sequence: CASFSGTGLNEQYF. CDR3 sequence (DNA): TGTGCCAGCTTCAGCGGGACAGGGCTGAACGAGCAGTACTTC. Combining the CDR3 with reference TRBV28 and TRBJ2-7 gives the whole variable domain DVKVTQSSRYLVKRTGEKVFLECVQDMDHENMFWYRQDPGLGLRLIYFSYDVKMKEKGDIPEGYSVSREKKERFSLILESASTNQTSMYLCASFSGTGLNEQYFGPGTRLTVT.

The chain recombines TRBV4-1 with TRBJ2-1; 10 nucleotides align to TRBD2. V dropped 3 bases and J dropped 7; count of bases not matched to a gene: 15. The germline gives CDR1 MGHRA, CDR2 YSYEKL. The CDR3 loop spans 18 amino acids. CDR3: CASSQDPMSGGARNEQFF. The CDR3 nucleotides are TGCGCCAGCAGCCAGGACCCGATGAGCGGGGGGGCCAGGAATGAGCAGTTCTTC.

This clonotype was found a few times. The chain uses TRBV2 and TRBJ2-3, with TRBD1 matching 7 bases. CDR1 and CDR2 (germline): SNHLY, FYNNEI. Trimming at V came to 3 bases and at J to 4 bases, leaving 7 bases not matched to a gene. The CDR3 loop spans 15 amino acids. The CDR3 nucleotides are TGTGCCAGCAGTGAGGCCGGGACAGACCCAGATACGCAGTATTTT. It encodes CASSEAGTDPDTQYF.

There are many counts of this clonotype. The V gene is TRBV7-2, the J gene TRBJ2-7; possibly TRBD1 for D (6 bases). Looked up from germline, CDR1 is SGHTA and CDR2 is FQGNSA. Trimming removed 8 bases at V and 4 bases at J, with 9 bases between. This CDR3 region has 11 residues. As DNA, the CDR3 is TGTGCCAGCGAGGACAGATACGAGCAGTACTTC. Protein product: CASEDRYEQYF. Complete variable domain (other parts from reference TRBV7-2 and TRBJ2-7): GAGVSQSPSNKVTEKGKDVELRCDPISGHTALYWYRQSLGQGLEFLIYFQGNSAPDKSGLPSDRFSAERTGGSVSTLTIQRTQQEDSAVYLCASEDRYEQYFGPGTRLTVT.

The DNA of the CDR3 is TGTGCCAGCAGCCCTGACAGGAGAAAGAGCACAGATACGCAGTATTTT. It yields the protein CASSPDRRKSTDTQYF. This chain joins TRBV11-2 and TRBJ2-3, with D maybe TRBD1 (6 bases). V shed 5 bases and J shed 0 bases, with 15 bases lying between them. CDR1 SGHAT and CDR2 FQNNGV come from the germline V gene. CDR3 size: 16 residues.

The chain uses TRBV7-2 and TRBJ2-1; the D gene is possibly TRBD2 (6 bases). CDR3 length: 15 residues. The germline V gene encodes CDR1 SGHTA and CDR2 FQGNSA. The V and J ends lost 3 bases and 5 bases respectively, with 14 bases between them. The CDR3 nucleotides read TGTGCCAGCAGCTTCCGGGACTGGATGGACAATGAGCAGTTCTTC. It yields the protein CASSFRDWMDNEQFF.